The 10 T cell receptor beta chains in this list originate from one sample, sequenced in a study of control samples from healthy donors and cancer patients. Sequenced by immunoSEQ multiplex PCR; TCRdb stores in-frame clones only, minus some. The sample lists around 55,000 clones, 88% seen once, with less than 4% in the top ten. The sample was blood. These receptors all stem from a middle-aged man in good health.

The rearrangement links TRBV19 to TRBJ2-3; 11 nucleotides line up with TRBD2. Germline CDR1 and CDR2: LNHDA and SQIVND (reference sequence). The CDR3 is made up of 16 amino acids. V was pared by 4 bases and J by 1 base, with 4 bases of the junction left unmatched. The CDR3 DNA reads TGTGCCAGTAGTAGGGGACTAGCGGCGGGCACAGATACGCAGTATTTT. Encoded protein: CASSRGLAAGTDTQYF.

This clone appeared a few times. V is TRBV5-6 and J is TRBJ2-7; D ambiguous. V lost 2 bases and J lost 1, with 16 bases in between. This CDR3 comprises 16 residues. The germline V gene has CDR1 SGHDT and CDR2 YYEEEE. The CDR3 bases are TGTGCCAGCAGCTTCCTAGGGTCTTTCGCGTCCTACGAGCAGTACTTC. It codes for CASSFLGSFASYEQYF.

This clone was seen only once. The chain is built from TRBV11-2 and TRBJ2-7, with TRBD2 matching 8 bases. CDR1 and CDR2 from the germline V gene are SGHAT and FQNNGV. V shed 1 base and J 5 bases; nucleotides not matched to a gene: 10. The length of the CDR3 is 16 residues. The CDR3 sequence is CASSLGGGRSNHEQYF. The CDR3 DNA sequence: TGTGCCAGCAGCTTAGGAGGCGGGAGGTCCAACCACGAGCAGTACTTC.

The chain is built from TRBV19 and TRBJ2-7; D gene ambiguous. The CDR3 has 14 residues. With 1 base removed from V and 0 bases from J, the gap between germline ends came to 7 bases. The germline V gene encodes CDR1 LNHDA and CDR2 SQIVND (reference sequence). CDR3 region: CASSIGGVSYEQYF. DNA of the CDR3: TGTGCCAGTAGTATAGGCGGAGTCTCCTACGAGCAGTACTTC.

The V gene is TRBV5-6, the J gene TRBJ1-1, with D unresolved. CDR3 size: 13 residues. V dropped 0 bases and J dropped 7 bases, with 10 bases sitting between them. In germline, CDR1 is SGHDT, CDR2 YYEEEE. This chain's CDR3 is CASSLASGSEAFF. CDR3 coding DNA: TGTGCCAGCAGCTTGGCCTCGGGGAGTGAAGCTTTCTTT.

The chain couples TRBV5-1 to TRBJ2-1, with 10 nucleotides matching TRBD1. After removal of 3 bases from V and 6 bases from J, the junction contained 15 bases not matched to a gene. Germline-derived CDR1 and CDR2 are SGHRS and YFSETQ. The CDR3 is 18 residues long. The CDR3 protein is CASSSWTGGGRRINEQFF. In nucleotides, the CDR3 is TGCGCCAGCAGCTCCTGGACAGGGGGAGGGCGGAGGATCAATGAGCAGTTCTTC.

The CDR3 nucleotides are TGTGCCAGCAGCTTAGGACCTTTGACCTACGAGCAGTACTTC. This translates into CASSLGPLTYEQYF. The V call is TRBV13, the J call TRBJ2-7; D not certain. V lost 0 bases and J 2 bases, leaving 8 bases between the germline ends. The CDR3 spans 14 residues. Germline values: CDR1 PRHDT, CDR2 FYEKMQ (reference sequence).

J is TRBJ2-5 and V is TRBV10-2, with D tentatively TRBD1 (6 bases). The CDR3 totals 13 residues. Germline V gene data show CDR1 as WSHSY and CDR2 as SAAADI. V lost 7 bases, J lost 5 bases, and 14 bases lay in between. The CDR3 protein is CASTRQRGETQYF. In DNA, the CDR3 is TGCGCCAGCACCAGGCAGAGGGGGGAGACCCAGTACTTC.

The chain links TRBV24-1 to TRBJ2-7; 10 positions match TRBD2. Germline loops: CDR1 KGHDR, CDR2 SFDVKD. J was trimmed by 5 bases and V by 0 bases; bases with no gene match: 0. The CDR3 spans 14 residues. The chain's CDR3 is CATSDLLAGDEQYF. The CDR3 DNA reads TGTGCCACCAGTGATTTGCTAGCGGGAGACGAGCAGTACTTC.

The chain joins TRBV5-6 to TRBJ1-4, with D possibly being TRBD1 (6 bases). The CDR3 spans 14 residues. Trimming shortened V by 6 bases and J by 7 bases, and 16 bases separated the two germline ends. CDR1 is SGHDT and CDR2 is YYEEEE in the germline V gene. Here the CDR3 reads CASTKSPTGEKLFF. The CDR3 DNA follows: TGTGCCAGCACCAAATCCCCGACAGGTGAAAAACTGTTTTTT.